The clone carrying this T cell receptor beta chain was seen a few times. The sample's time point: blood at routine non-recurrence follow-up after resection. This entry is derived from a study of spatial heterogeneity in lung cancer. For the study at large: PBMC collected at follow-up were sequenced when available, a median of around 2 years after resection. On average, each unique TCR and UMI combination appeared more than ten times in raw reads.

TCRdb recomputed calls from the 5' RACE reads with MiXCR, one row per CDR3 protein. The sample includes under 20,000 distinct CDR3 sequences, approximately 9.1% of them seen just once. The sample was PBMCs, taken at follow-up. The receptor was derived from a female donor with early-stage non-small cell lung cancer.

Here the CDR3 DNA reads TGTGCCAGCTCACCAATCGGGGGGCCTTACAATGAGCAGTTCTTC. Translating it yields CASSPIGGPYNEQFF. The chain couples TRBV18 to TRBJ2-1; TRBD2 is a possible D gene (7 bases). V dropped 2 bases and J dropped 4 bases, with 12 bases sitting between them. CDR1 and CDR2 (germline): KGHSH, LQKENI. The CDR3 sequence is 15 residues long.